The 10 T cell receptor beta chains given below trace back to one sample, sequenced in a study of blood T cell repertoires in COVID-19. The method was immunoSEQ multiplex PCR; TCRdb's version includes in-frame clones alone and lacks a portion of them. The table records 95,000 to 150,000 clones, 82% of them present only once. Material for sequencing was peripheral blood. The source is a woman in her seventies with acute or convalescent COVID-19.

CDR3 region: CASSQMAVYGYTF. Written as DNA, the CDR3 is TGTGCCAGCAGCCAAATGGCGGTCTATGGCTACACCTTC. J is TRBJ1-2 and V is TRBV14; D is ambiguous. This CDR3 is built from 13 residues. CDR1 is SGHDN and CDR2 is FVKESK in the germline V gene. The germline V and J ends were trimmed by 2 bases and 4 bases, with 8 bases remaining between them.

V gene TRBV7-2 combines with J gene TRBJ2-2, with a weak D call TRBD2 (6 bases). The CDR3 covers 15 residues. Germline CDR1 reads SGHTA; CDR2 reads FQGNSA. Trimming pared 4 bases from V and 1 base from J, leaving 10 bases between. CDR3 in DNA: TGTGCCAGCAGCTCGCGGGGTTTGAACACCGGGGAGCTGTTTTTT. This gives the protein CASSSRGLNTGELFF.

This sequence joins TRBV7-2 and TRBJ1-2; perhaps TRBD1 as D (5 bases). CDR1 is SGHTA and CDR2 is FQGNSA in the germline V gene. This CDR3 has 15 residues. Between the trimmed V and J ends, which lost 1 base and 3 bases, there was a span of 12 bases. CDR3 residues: CASSLGGVPHYGYTF. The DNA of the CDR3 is TGTGCCAGCAGCTTAGGGGGGGTACCGCACTATGGCTACACCTTC.

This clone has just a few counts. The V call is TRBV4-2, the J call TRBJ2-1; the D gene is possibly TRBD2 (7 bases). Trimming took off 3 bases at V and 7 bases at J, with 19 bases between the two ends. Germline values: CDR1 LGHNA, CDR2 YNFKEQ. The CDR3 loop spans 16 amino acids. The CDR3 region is CASSHWGGRSPNEQFF. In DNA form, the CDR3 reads TGTGCCAGCAGCCACTGGGGGGGCCGATCTCCAAATGAGCAGTTCTTC.

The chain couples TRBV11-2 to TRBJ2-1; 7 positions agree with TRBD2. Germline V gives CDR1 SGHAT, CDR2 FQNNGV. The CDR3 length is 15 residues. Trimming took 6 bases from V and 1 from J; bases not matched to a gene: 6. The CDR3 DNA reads TGTGCCAGCAGTAACGGGGGAGGGTCCTACAATGAGCAGTTCTTC. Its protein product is CASSNGGGSYNEQFF.

CDR3 nucleotides: TGTGCCAGCAGCCAGACAGGTTACCCTGAAGCTTTCTTT. Translated, it gives CASSQTGYPEAFF. The genes are TRBV5-4 and TRBJ1-1, with D perhaps TRBD1 (6 bases). V lost 4 bases, J lost 6 bases, and 13 bases lay in between. Germline V gives CDR1 SGHNT, CDR2 YYREEE (reference sequence). This CDR3 spans 13 amino acids.

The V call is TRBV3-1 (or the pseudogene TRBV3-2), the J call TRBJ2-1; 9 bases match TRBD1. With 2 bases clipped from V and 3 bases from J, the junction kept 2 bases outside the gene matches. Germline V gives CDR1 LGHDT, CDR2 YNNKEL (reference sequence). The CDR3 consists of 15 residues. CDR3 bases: TGTGCCAGCAGCCAATCGGGACAGGGCTACAATGAGCAGTTCTTC. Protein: CASSQSGQGYNEQFF.

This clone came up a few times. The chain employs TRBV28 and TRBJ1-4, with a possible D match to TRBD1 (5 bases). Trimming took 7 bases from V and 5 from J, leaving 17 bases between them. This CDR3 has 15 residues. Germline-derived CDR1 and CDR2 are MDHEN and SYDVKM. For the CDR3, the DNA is TGTGCCAGCACCTCCCGCCAGGGTGGCAATGAAAAACTGTTTTTT. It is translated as CASTSRQGGNEKLFF.

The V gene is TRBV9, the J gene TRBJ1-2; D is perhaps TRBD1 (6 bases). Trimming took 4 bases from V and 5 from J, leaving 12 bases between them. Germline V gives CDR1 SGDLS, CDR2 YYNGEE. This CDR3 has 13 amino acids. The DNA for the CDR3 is TGTGCCAGCAGCCTAGGGGGGCCATATGGCTACACCTTC. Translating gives CASSLGGPYGYTF.

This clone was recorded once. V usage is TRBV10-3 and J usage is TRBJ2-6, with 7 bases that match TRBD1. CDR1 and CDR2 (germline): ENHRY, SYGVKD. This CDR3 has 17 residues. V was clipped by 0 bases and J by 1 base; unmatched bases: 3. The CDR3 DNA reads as TGTGCCATCAGTGAGTCCGGGACAGTATCTGGGGCCAACGTCCTGACTTTC. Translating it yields CAISESGTVSGANVLTF.